Included here is one TCR beta chain sequence, with context. This clone was seen just once. There is no known antigen for this receptor. The input lacks base qualities; no much larger clone sits a single base away. Donors formed part of the validation cohort, which comprised some 120 subjects and was distinct from the first cohort of 670 or so subjects. CDR1 is given as SGHTA and CDR2 as FQGNSA, both from the germline V gene. From cysteine to phenylalanine, the CDR3 is 16 amino acids long. The DNA shown is the 48-base CDR3, in frame from base 1. V is clipped by 2 bases and J by 0 bases, and the sequence between their germline boundaries is 10 bases long. The library relied on the immunoSEQ multiplex PCR assay. Per the original workflow: A statistical classification framework was built to diagnose cytomegalovirus status from the catalog of TCR beta chain sequences. In TCRdb, the immuneACCESS table is reduced to in-frame sequences with V and J assigned. These tables do not hold every clone; where another copy was compared, an unresolved V gene accounts for under half, and the others remain unexplained. The D gene and trimming were derived from the DNA, and the V and J assignments and clone size from that table. A total of over 110,000 clones appear in this sample, roughly 90% of them only once. Just under 3% of the sample rests with the top ten.

The data were obtained in a study of cytomegalovirus exposure and HLA in healthy donors (dated by TCRdb to about 2017). Study-wide context: According to a later analysis, one platform produced both the 120 validation repertoires and the 620 or so repertoires of the first cohort. The aim of the study was to test whether cataloging public T cell receptors could identify signatures of past pathogen exposure. A separate validation cohort of 100 to 150 different subjects was used in addition to the roughly 620-subject first cohort. To predict cytomegalovirus infection status, the study combined high-throughput TCR immunosequencing, statistical association of individual TCRs with disease status, and machine learning. Broad study findings and their caveats: The authors suggested that the approach could potentially be extended to other disease states and immunological phenotypes. All 120 or so repertoires were used to score co-occurrence in the validation cohort in a later analysis, because that analysis had no HLA typing for the cohort. While some public TCRs were present in many individuals, most TCR sequences turned up only very rarely across donors. A later analysis found that TCRs clustered in the first cohort also tended to co-occur in the 120 validation repertoires, with 94% of cluster scores above 0. The study listed 170 or so TCR beta chains as associated with cytomegalovirus. In vitro tests confirmed that three of the cytomegalovirus-associated TCR beta chains recognize cytomegalovirus antigens. The classifier was reported to diagnose cytomegalovirus status with high specificity and sensitivity in both the original and validation cohorts.

The sequence was collected from a man between 18 and 35 years old in good health and CMV-seronegative. The sequenced sample was PBMCs. This receptor chain uses TRBV7-2 and TRBJ2-2, with no confidently assigned D gene. In nucleotides, the sequence is TGTGCCAGCAGCTTACGCGGCGGTGCGAACACCGGGGAGCTGTTTTTT. The encoded protein is CASSLRGGANTGELFF. Beyond the CDR3, the reference TRBV7-2 and TRBJ2-2 genes provide the residues; the full variable domain reads: GAGVSQSPSNKVTEKGKDVELRCDPISGHTALYWYRQSLGQGLEFLIYFQGNSAPDKSGLPSDRFSAERTGGSVSTLTIQRTQQEDSAVYLCASSLRGGANTGELFFGEGSRLTVL.